Each of the 26 T cell receptor beta chains below was sequenced from the same sample in a study of blood T cells in healthy people across ages. Primers used in a second PCR of about 7 to 12 cycles were a sample-barcoded 5' primer and a J-beta primer mix. Via MiXCR, TCRdb re-called the 5' RACE reads, giving one row per CDR3 protein. Of around 990,000 distinct CDR3 sequences in the sample, 30% to 40% are singletons; the top ten hold around 13%. The sequencing input was blood. The receptors were sampled from a man between 18 and 35 years old in good health.

Concerning this clonotype: A read error may account for a junction end that differs from germline. J is TRBJ2-1 and V is TRBV6-2 or TRBV6-3, with 13 bases matching TRBD2. CDR3 length equals 15 residues. Per the germline V gene, CDR1 is MNHEY and CDR2 is SVGEGT. The CDR3 loop reads CAGRKLAGGHYEQFF. The CDR3 DNA reads TGTGCCGGCAGGAAACTAGCGGGGGGGCACTATGAGCAGTTCTTC.

V is TRBV2 and J is TRBJ2-6; D not resolved. Trimming removed 4 bases from V and 4 bases from J, with 14 bases in between. The CDR3 contains 16 residues. CDR1 SNHLY and CDR2 FYNNEI come from the germline V gene. DNA of the CDR3: TGTGCCAGCAGTGTTGATGGGCTCGCGGGGGCCAACGTCCTGACTTTC. This gives the protein CASSVDGLAGANVLTF.

There are a few counts of this clonotype. The chain is built from TRBV11-2 and TRBJ2-3; 10 nucleotides line up with TRBD1. Per germline, CDR1 SGHAT and CDR2 FQNNGV. V dropped 4 bases and J dropped 3; count of bases not matched to a gene: 10. The CDR3 covers 17 residues. The CDR3 DNA follows: TGTGCCAGCAGCTCCACGCGGACAGGGGGGAGGACAGATACGCAGTATTTT. Protein sequence: CASSSTRTGGRTDTQYF.

This clonotype was recorded a few times. The rearrangement joins TRBV12-3 or TRBV12-4 to TRBJ2-5, with D perhaps matching TRBD1 (5 bases). The CDR3 is 15 amino acids. The V and J ends lost 5 bases and 5 bases respectively, with 18 bases between them. This chain's CDR3 is CASSPLFQGGETQYF. The CDR3 DNA follows: TGTGCCAGCAGTCCTCTTTTCCAGGGTGGGGAGACCCAGTACTTC.

This clonotype appeared a few times. The chain links TRBV9 to TRBJ2-3; D is ambiguous. The germline CDR1 and CDR2 sequences are SGDLS and YYNGEE. The germline V and J ends were trimmed by 4 bases and 5 bases, with 11 bases remaining between them. The CDR3 consists of 13 residues. CDR3 sequence reads: CASSPTMLDTQYF. CDR3 DNA sequence: TGTGCCAGCAGCCCTACCATGTTAGATACGCAGTATTTT.

This clonotype was counted only a few times. The chain uses TRBV11-2 and TRBJ2-1, with 9 bases aligning to TRBD1. Trimming took 4 bases from V and 7 from J; bases not matched to a gene: 11. Germline V gene sequence: CDR1 SGHAT, CDR2 FQNNGV. The CDR3 totals 16 residues. Written as DNA, the CDR3 is TGTGCCAGCAGCTACCCCCTGGGACAGGGAAAAAATGAGCAGTTCTTC. Its translation: CASSYPLGQGKNEQFF. The whole variable domain, filled in from reference TRBV11-2 and TRBJ2-1, reads EAGVAQSPRYKIIEKRQSVAFWCNPISGHATLYWYQQILGQGPKLLIQFQNNGVVDDSQLPKDRFSAERLKGVDSTLKIQPAKLEDSAVYLCASSYPLGQGKNEQFFGPGTRLTVL.

The chain has TRBV12-3 or TRBV12-4 and TRBJ2-1; D is unclear. Trimming cost V 6 bases and J 3 bases, with 12 bases left between them. This CDR3 region has 14 residues. The CDR3 sequence is CASSRPGDYNEQFF. The CDR3, as DNA: TGTGCCAGCAGCCGCCCTGGGGACTACAATGAGCAGTTCTTC.

The DNA for the CDR3 is TGTGCCAGCAGCCCTGACTTCAGAGGCGACGAGCAGTACTTC. Residues: CASSPDFRGDEQYF. The J gene is TRBJ2-7, the V gene TRBV5-6; D gene uncertain. Germline lookup yields CDR1 SGHDT and CDR2 YYEEEE. Trimming left V 4 bases short and J 5 bases short, with 16 bases between. The CDR3 covers 14 residues.

V usage is TRBV2 and J usage is TRBJ2-7; no clear D. The CDR3 extends over 14 amino acids. Germline CDR1 reads SNHLY; CDR2 reads FYNNEI. Trimming pared 6 bases from V and 4 bases from J, leaving 16 bases between. CDR3 in DNA: TGTGCCAGCAGCGGTCAGCCTCCCCTTTACGAGCAGTACTTC. Protein sequence: CASSGQPPLYEQYF.

The chain joins TRBV27 to TRBJ1-2; no reliable D call. The V gene's germline CDR1 is MNHEY and CDR2 SMNVEV (reference sequence). There are 14 residues in the CDR3. V lost 5 bases and J lost 0, with 10 bases in between. The DNA of the CDR3 is TGTGCCAGCAGTGGGAAGGCAGCTAACTATGGCTACACCTTC. It yields the protein CASSGKAANYGYTF.

Note on this clonotype: The junction departs from the called germline gene at one end, perhaps through a read error. The J gene is TRBJ2-1, the V gene TRBV20-1; D tentatively reads TRBD1 or TRBD2 (5 bases each). The CDR3 has 12 amino acids. CDR1 and CDR2 from the germline V gene are DFQATT and SNEGSKA (reference sequence). The CDR3 sequence: CSASGPNNAQFF. The CDR3 coding sequence is TGCAGTGCTTCGGGGCCGAACAATGCGCAGTTCTTC.

The V and J genes are TRBV29-1 and TRBJ1-4, with TRBD1 identical over 7 bases. V lost 4 bases to trimming and J lost 6 bases; unmatched junction nucleotides: 5. This CDR3 is built from 13 residues. Germline V gene data show CDR1 as SQVTM and CDR2 as ANQGSEA. The CDR3 sequence is CSVGPRGDEKLFF. The CDR3, as DNA: TGCAGCGTTGGTCCCAGGGGGGATGAAAAACTGTTTTTT. The full variable domain, with the rest looked up from reference TRBV29-1 and TRBJ1-4, is SAVISQKPSRDICQRGTSLTIQCQVDSQVTMMFWYRQQPGQSLTLIATANQGSEATYESGFVIDKFPISRPNLTFSTLTVSNMSPEDSSIYLCSVGPRGDEKLFFGSGTQLSVL.

Written as DNA, the CDR3 is TGCGCCAGCAGCCAAGACGGTATGGCGGGTGAAGCTTTCTTT. This translates into CASSQDGMAGEAFF. The chain uses TRBV4-3 and TRBJ1-1, with D unclear. Germline CDR1 is LGHNA and CDR2 is YSLEER. This CDR3 spans 14 amino acids. Trimming left V 0 bases short and J 7 bases short, with 12 bases between.

The chain has TRBV6-2 or TRBV6-3 and TRBJ2-2, with D tentatively TRBD2 (6 bases). This CDR3 comprises 13 residues. V lost 5 bases and J 7 bases, leaving 11 bases between the germline ends. CDR1 and CDR2 from the germline V gene are MNHEY and SVGEGT. CDR3 nucleotides: TGTGCCAGCAGTACCAGACTAGTCGGGGAGCTGTTTTTT. Translation: CASSTRLVGELFF.

The chain combines TRBV7-8 with TRBJ1-5; D perhaps matches TRBD1 (6 bases). The CDR3 is 15 residues long. V lost 1 base to trimming and J lost 7 bases, with 14 bases between them. The germline CDR1 and CDR2 sequences are SGHVS and FQNEAQ. DNA for the CDR3: TGTGCCAGCAGCTTAGACAGGGCCCCTCAGCAGCCCCAGCATTTT. Amino acid sequence: CASSLDRAPQQPQHF.

This clonotype was counted once. The gene calls are TRBV7-9 and TRBJ1-5; no definite D call. CDR1 is SEHNR, CDR2 FQNEAQ, per germline (reference sequence). Trimming removed 1 base at V and 1 base at J, with 17 bases between. This CDR3 region has 18 residues. The CDR3 DNA is TGTGCCAGCAGCTTAGATCCCCTCCCACCATCAAGCAATCAGCCCCAGCATTTT. It codes for CASSLDPLPPSSNQPQHF.

Concerning this clonotype itself: Its ends do not fully match the called genes, so a read error is possible. The V call is TRBV2, the J call TRBJ2-3; D not certain. The CDR3 is 15 residues long. The V gene's germline CDR1 is SNHLY and CDR2 FYNNEI. CDR3 sequence (DNA): TGTGCCAGCACCCCAGAGGAGTCCTGCACAGATATGCAGTATTTT. This gives the protein CASTPEESCTDMQYF.

The chain combines TRBV20-1 with TRBJ1-2; D is perhaps TRBD1 (6 bases). CDR1 and CDR2 from the germline V gene are DFQATT and SNEGSKA (reference sequence). V was shortened by 1 base and J by 8 bases, with 20 bases between the two germline ends. This CDR3 spans 15 amino acids. This CDR3 reads CSARVRTERVRGYTF. CDR3 DNA: TGCAGTGCTAGAGTGAGGACAGAGCGGGTCCGGGGCTACACCTTC.

The chain employs TRBV7-9 and TRBJ2-7, with 7 bases aligning to TRBD2. After removal of 2 bases from V and 7 bases from J, the junction contained 11 bases not matched to a gene. The CDR3 is made up of 15 amino acids. The germline gives CDR1 SEHNR, CDR2 FQNEAQ (reference sequence). CDR3 sequence (DNA): TGTGCCAGCAGCTTACCTGGGGGGGGTATTTATGAGCAGTACTTC. Translated, it gives CASSLPGGGIYEQYF.

J is TRBJ1-2 and V is TRBV10-3, with no clear D. Per germline, CDR1 ENHRY and CDR2 SYGVKD. The V and J ends lost 3 bases and 4 bases respectively, with 9 bases between them. CDR3 size: 13 residues. CDR3 sequence: CAISDFPGYGYTF. CDR3 bases: TGTGCCATCAGTGATTTTCCGGGCTATGGCTACACCTTC.

This clonotype appeared once. The chain combines TRBV4-1 with TRBJ1-1; no firm D call. The CDR3 spans 15 residues. Deletions cut 3 bases from V and 0 bases from J, with 11 bases between. The V gene's germline CDR1 is MGHRA and CDR2 YSYEKL. The CDR3 sequence: CASSQGSRVNTEAFF. CDR3 in DNA: TGCGCCAGCAGCCAGGGCTCTAGGGTGAACACTGAAGCTTTCTTT.

The chain couples TRBV3-1 to TRBJ1-2; possible D gene TRBD1, 5 bases. V gave up 1 base and J gave up 6 bases, with 15 bases separating them. This CDR3 has 15 residues. CDR1 LGHDT and CDR2 YNNKEL come from the germline V gene (reference sequence). CDR3 amino acids: CASSQVAQAGNGYTF. CDR3 DNA sequence: TGTGCCAGCAGCCAAGTGGCACAGGCCGGGAATGGCTACACCTTC.

V usage is TRBV4-3 and J usage is TRBJ2-2, with D perhaps TRBD1 (6 bases). The V and J ends lost 7 bases and 1 base respectively, with 13 bases between them. CDR1 is LGHNA, CDR2 YSLEER, per germline. This CDR3 contains 15 residues. CDR3 nucleotides: TGCGCCAGCAACACCAGGGGCCGGAACACCGGGGAGCTGTTTTTT. Its translation is CASNTRGRNTGELFF.

A few counts support this clonotype. The chain couples TRBV10-3 to TRBJ2-1; no firm D call. This CDR3 region has 16 residues. Germline lookup yields CDR1 ENHRY and CDR2 SYGVKD. V lost 2 bases and J 0 bases, leaving 11 bases between the germline ends. For the CDR3, the DNA is TGTGCCATCAGTGAGACCGGACGGAGCTCCTACAATGAGCAGTTCTTC. The encoded protein is CAISETGRSSYNEQFF.

The CDR3 sequence is CASSLGSQLYNEQYF. CDR3 sequence (DNA): TGCGCCAGCAGCTTGGGAAGTCAGCTCTACAATGAGCAGTACTTC. The chain is built from TRBV5-1 and TRBJ2-5; D is uncertain. This CDR3 region has 15 residues. Trimming pared 0 bases from V and 11 bases from J, leaving 20 bases between. Germline CDR1 and CDR2: SGHRS and YFSETQ.

Notes on this clonotype: The junction does not match germline at one end; this may be a read error. The chain uses TRBV6-5 and TRBJ2-3; TRBD1 aligns across 7 bases. Germline assignment: CDR1 MNHEY and CDR2 SVGAGI. The CDR3 covers 15 residues. For the CDR3, the DNA is TGTGCCAGCAGTTACTCTTGGACAGGCACAGATGCGCAGTATTTT. Its protein is CASSYSWTGTDAQYF.